This T cell receptor beta chain comes out of a study of blood T cell repertoires in COVID-19. About the research overall: The samples span acute and convalescent COVID-19 from the United States, Italy and Spain.

From germline, CDR1 is SGHTA and CDR2 FQGNSA. The CDR3 has 14 amino acids. V was cut by 2 bases and J by 8 bases, with 15 bases left in between. This clone was seen more than once but under ten times. The method was immunoSEQ multiplex PCR; TCRdb's version includes in-frame clones alone and lacks a portion of them. The sample lists almost 200,000 clones; around four fifths were seen once. The V call is TRBV7-2, the J call TRBJ1-2; D might be TRBD1 (5 bases). The TCR sequence derives from a man aged 55 to 70 with COVID-19, enrolled during active disease. Sequenced: peripheral blood. The CDR3 DNA reads as TGTGCCAGCAGCTTAATTCTAGGGGTCTCGGGCTACACCTTC. It yields the protein CASSLILGVSGYTF.